This TCR beta chain originates from a study of OX40 agonist ivuxolimab in advanced cancers. Study-wide background: With a range of roughly 23 to 90, age averaged roughly 60 years, and around 80% were male.

This clone was seen once. The assay was immunoSEQ multiplex PCR, and TCRdb's table has in-frame clones only and misses some. The sample records under 45,000 clones, about 81% being singletons. Germline values: CDR1 SNHLY, CDR2 FYNNEI. V gave up 3 bases and J gave up 7 bases; unmatched junction bases: 9. The CDR3 totals 15 residues. Here the sequenced sample was CD4+ or CD8+ T cells sorted from blood, taken in a trial of the OX40 agonist ivuxolimab. The chain combines TRBV2 with TRBJ2-7, with 10 nucleotides matching TRBD2. This receptor was taken from an adult with an advanced solid tumor such as melanoma, head and neck, liver or kidney cancer. CDR3 nucleotides: TGTGCCAGCAGTGACGGGCTAGCGGGAGTAGGGGAGCAGTACGTC. Encoded protein: CASSDGLAGVGEQYV.